One TCR beta chain is described in this entry. Its recognized antigen is unknown. Base qualities were left out, and no much larger clone turns up one base away. Using the deep immunoSEQ assay, TCR CDR3 regions were amplified from genomic DNA by multiplex PCR. Extracted genomic DNA from each cell subset was distributed evenly across all wells of several immunoSEQ 96-well plates, and each plate was treated as a replicate. Each replicate PCR for sorted subsets received 200 ng genomic DNA, equal to tens of thousands of T cell genomes. Purified libraries were measured with a Qubit 3.0 fluorometer, size-checked on a Bioanalyzer 2100, and measured again with the KAPA Library Quantification kit. Every immunoSEQ 96-well plate was sequenced on a separate single-read 150-cycle Illumina NextSeq 550 flow cell. The authors' analysis ran thus. Because the immunoSEQ output held only junctional sequences and lacked quality scores, the filtering could not match the filtering applied to full-length reads. To assign V/J genes and CDR3, sequences were annotated against IMGT germline references using PyIR, a Python wrapper for IgBLAST v1.9. Reads were filtered out if the reads had weak V/J assignments (E-value above 1e-6), no CDR3, stop codons, out-of-frame junctions, or ambiguous translated residues. A V3J clonotype was defined by an identical inferred V gene, J gene, and CDR3 amino acid sequence. Percentage overlap between repertoires was calculated by dividing the number of shared unique clonotypes by the size of the smaller repertoire. RTK rarefaction, the Chao1 estimator, and Recon v2.1 estimates of unobserved clonotypes were used to assess repertoire richness. Generation probabilities for all TCRbeta clonotypes obtained by the gDNA method from several donors were computed using OLGA. Imported from immuneACCESS, the table was reduced by TCRdb to in-frame sequences with V and J called. These copies leave out some clones; in studies compared against another copy, an unresolved V gene accounts for under half, and the cause of the remainder is not known. V and J calls plus clone size are reproduced from that table; the DNA served to infer D and trimming. This sample has about 2.4 million clones in its table, and more than 85% of those were observed once. About 0.34% of the sample is in the top ten clones.

The entry originates in a study of shared clonotypes between healthy human individuals (TCRdb year 2020). With regard to the full study: The cohort comprised a couple of women and a few men aged 18 to 49 years. Per donor, three plates each were used for CD4 naive and CD4 memory, two for CD8 naive, and one for CD8 memory. The study deeply sequenced blood TCR repertoires of five healthy adults to estimate repertoire size and the extent of clonotype sharing between individuals. To increase sequencing depth and limit assay-specific biases, TCR repertoire library preparation and sequencing were carried out by different laboratories using diverse techniques. Between about 0.9 and 10 billion PBMCs per donor were obtained by leukapheresis. General findings and caveats noted by the study authors: Incomplete sequencing was indicated by rarefaction of sorted-subset datasets, despite the large sequencing depth. Naive subsets generally had larger estimated clonotype richness than memory subsets. Pairwise subsampling indicated that sequencing depth was expected to affect the degree of clonotype sharing among donors. Clonotypes shared by all four sorted-subset donors showed higher generation probabilities than non-shared clonotypes. Because the study included only a small number of donors, the genetic and exposure-history diversity represented was limited. Sampling was limited to blood, and TCR repertoires in tissue likely differ from TCR repertoires in blood. Around 5% of naive CD4, 3.5% of naive CD8, 2.3% of memory CD4, and about 0.4% of memory CD8 clonotypes were shared across several donors.

Healthy HIV-negative adults with no recently reported acute infections or vaccinations were included as donors. Every donor was a Caucasian adult residing in Nashville, Tennessee, USA. CD4+ T cells were enriched by magnetic negative selection; naive cells were then positively selected on CD45RA, and the negative fraction formed the memory subset. Blood was obtained by leukapheresis, after which PBMCs were separated by Ficoll-Histopaque density gradient centrifugation and cryopreserved in liquid nitrogen vapor phase. Purity and quantity of every magnetically sorted T cell population were checked by analytical flow cytometry. Genomic DNA was isolated from every sorted fraction and measured by UV absorbance on a Nanodrop 2000c. From V the trimming removes 5 bases and from J it removes 7 bases, while the gene matches leave 6 bases of the junction unaccounted for. Per the germline V gene, SGHRS is the CDR1 and YFSETQ is the CDR2. Including the terminal cysteine and phenylalanine, the CDR3 comprises 15 residues. The only DNA kept is the CDR3, 45 bases in frame from the first base.

Specimen: naive CD4+ T cells from PBMCs. The cell subset or site label, as the study defines it: CD45RA+ positively selected. The sequence is built from TRBV5-1 and TRBJ2-3, with TRBD2 identical over 14 junction bases. The clonotype comes from a man younger than 35 in good health. Some clones in this sample may be carry-over from other donors' samples. CDR3 reads: CASRAGTSGSNTQYF. The DNA sequence is TGCGCCAGCAGGGCCGGGACTAGCGGGAGTAATACGCAGTATTTT.